The 18 T cell receptor beta chains given below trace back to one sample, sequenced in a study of regulatory T cells in long-lasting Graves disease. Documented time point: persistent/refractory GD, antithyroid drugs over 5 years with positive TRAb. PBMCs were the source of the RNA used for TCR sequencing. Construction of the TCR beta libraries employed iRepertoire HTBI primers in conjunction with Arm-PCR of CDR3 regions. TCRdb used MiXCR to reprocess the multiplex PCR reads, holding one entry per CDR3 protein. The table lists about 660,000 distinct CDR3 sequences, 30% of them singletons. The material sequenced was peripheral blood mononuclear cells (PBMCs), taken when the disease was refractory, from a patient treated with antithyroid drugs. Every receptor here comes from a female donor with Graves disease.

V usage is TRBV6-2 or TRBV6-3 and J usage is TRBJ2-5; 9 positions agree with TRBD1. The V and J ends lost 1 base and 4 bases, in that order; junction bases with no gene match: 4. CDR1 is MNHEY and CDR2 is SVGEGT in the germline V gene. This CDR3 contains 15 residues. In DNA form, the CDR3 reads TGTGCCAGCAGTTACTTAAGGGGACAGGGAGAGACCCAGTACTTC. It codes for CASSYLRGQGETQYF.

The chain carries TRBV7-3 and TRBJ1-2, with 10 bases fitting TRBD1. Germline lookup yields CDR1 SGHTA and CDR2 FQGTGA. The CDR3 extends over 14 amino acids. V shed 5 bases and J 7 bases; nucleotides not matched to a gene: 7. For the CDR3, the DNA is TGTGCCAGCAGCCAGACCCGGACAGGGGGTGGCTACACCTTC. Translating gives CASSQTRTGGGYTF.

This clonotype was seen only a few times. The V call is TRBV4-2, the J call TRBJ2-2; TRBD2 matches at 9 bases. V was pared by 1 base and J by 3 bases, with 6 bases of the junction left unmatched. CDR1 and CDR2 (germline): LGHNA, YNFKEQ. This CDR3 region has 17 residues. The CDR3: CASSQVVKREDTGELFF. CDR3 nucleotides: TGTGCCAGCAGCCAAGTCGTCAAGCGGGAGGACACCGGGGAGCTGTTTTTT.

Comments on this clonotype: A read error may account for a junction end that differs from germline. The chain employs TRBV25-1 and TRBJ1-1; D may be TRBD1 (5 bases). The germline V gene encodes CDR1 MGHDK and CDR2 SYGVNS. This CDR3 is 13 amino acids long. The CDR3 sequence: CATTGLMNAEAFF. The DNA of the CDR3 is TGTGCCACCACGGGACTGATGAACGCTGAAGCTTTCTTT.

This clonotype was seen more than once but under ten times. V and J are TRBV27 and TRBJ1-2, with unresolved D. Germline V gene sequence: CDR1 MNHEY, CDR2 SMNVEV (reference sequence). Deletions cut 4 bases from V and 7 bases from J, with 13 bases between. This CDR3 is 13 amino acids long. CDR3 protein: CASSSSGGVGYTF. The CDR3 DNA is TGTGCCAGCAGTTCGTCCGGCGGGGTTGGCTACACCTTC.

This clonotype has just a few counts. The chain's CDR3 is CASSVPGRANTEAFF. The CDR3 nucleotides are TGTGCCAGTAGTGTACCGGGACGGGCGAACACTGAAGCTTTCTTT. This chain joins TRBV19 and TRBJ1-1, with D perhaps TRBD1 (5 bases). CDR3 length equals 15 residues. V was trimmed by 5 bases and J by 1 base, leaving 14 bases between them. From germline, CDR1 is LNHDA and CDR2 SQIVND (reference sequence).

The rearrangement uses TRBV3-1 and TRBJ2-5; possibly TRBD2 for D (5 bases). The CDR3 is 14 amino acids. From germline, CDR1 is LGHDT and CDR2 YNNKEL (reference sequence). Trimming shortened V by 0 bases and J by 5 bases, and 10 bases separated the two germline ends. CDR3 in amino acids: CASSQDLRRETQYF. CDR3 nucleotides: TGTGCCAGCAGCCAAGATCTAAGGAGGGAGACCCAGTACTTC.

This clonotype appeared a few times. Germline is not matched at one junction end, which may reflect a read error. The chain employs TRBV27 and TRBJ1-4; possibly TRBD1 for D (5 bases). Germline V gene lookup returns CDR1 MNHEY and CDR2 SMNVEV (reference sequence). The CDR3 contains 13 residues. CDR3 bases: TGTGCCACCAGTAGGGGATATAATGAAAAACTGTTTTTT. It yields the protein CATSRGYNEKLFF.

CDR3 in amino acids: CSARQVNTEAFF. The CDR3 DNA reads as TGCAGTGCCCGACAGGTGAACACTGAAGCTTTCTTT. V gene TRBV20-1 combines with J gene TRBJ1-1; perhaps TRBD1 as D (6 bases). The germline V gene has CDR1 DFQATT and CDR2 SNEGSKA (reference sequence). The germline V and J ends were trimmed by 6 bases and 0 bases, with 8 bases remaining between them. The CDR3 extends over 12 amino acids.

This clonotype was detected a few times. The V gene is TRBV12-3 or TRBV12-4, the J gene TRBJ2-7; D call uncertain. Trimming took off 3 bases at V and 7 bases at J, with 13 bases between the two ends. The length of the CDR3 is 13 residues. DNA of the CDR3: TGTGCCAGCAGTTTCGGGTTCTTGGGGGAGCAGTACTTC. Residues: CASSFGFLGEQYF.

The chain is built from TRBV4-1 and TRBJ1-6, with TRBD1 as a possible D gene (6 bases). V lost 0 bases to trimming and J lost 13 bases, with 16 bases between them. The CDR3 consists of 15 residues. Germline-derived CDR1 and CDR2 are MGHRA and YSYEKL. The CDR3 spells CASSQEGTGGRPLHF. The CDR3 DNA follows: TGCGCCAGCAGCCAAGAAGGTACGGGGGGGCGGCCCCTCCACTTT.

The sample holds a few counts of this clonotype. The chain links TRBV29-1 to TRBJ1-1, with unresolved D. From germline, CDR1 is SQVTM and CDR2 ANQGSEA. V shed 6 bases and J shed 3 bases, with 8 bases lying between them. This CDR3 spans 11 amino acids. CDR3 DNA: TGCAGCGTCGATGGTCACACTGAAGCTTTCTTT. It encodes CSVDGHTEAFF.

The table lists this clonotype with a few counts. The gene calls are TRBV9 and TRBJ2-2; tentative D call: TRBD2 (6 bases). V gave up 2 bases and J gave up 4 bases, with 9 bases separating them. The CDR3 loop spans 14 amino acids. The germline gives CDR1 SGDLS, CDR2 YYNGEE. The CDR3 here is CASSVEGLTGELFF. Here the CDR3 DNA reads TGTGCCAGCAGCGTTGAGGGACTCACCGGGGAGCTGTTTTTT.

The table lists this clonotype with a few counts. The gene calls are TRBV27 and TRBJ2-5; possible D gene TRBD1, 6 bases. Germline CDR1 is MNHEY and CDR2 is SMNVEV (reference sequence). Trimming removed 6 bases from V and 3 bases from J, with 20 bases in between. This CDR3 spans 16 amino acids. This CDR3 is CASRTSGTSGKETQYF. In DNA form, the CDR3 reads TGTGCCAGCAGGACCTCCGGGACATCGGGAAAAGAGACCCAGTACTTC.

For the CDR3, the DNA is TGTGCCTGGAGTGTACCCGGGACTAGGAACAATGAGCAGTTCTTC. Residues: CAWSVPGTRNNEQFF. V gene TRBV30 combines with J gene TRBJ2-1, with 8 positions matching TRBD2. Germline-derived CDR1 and CDR2 are GTSNPN and SVGIG (reference sequence). Trimming removed 0 bases from V and 5 bases from J; junction bases left unmatched: 6. CDR3 length: 15 residues.

The V and J genes are TRBV24-1 and TRBJ2-5, with D possibly being TRBD1 (5 bases). The V and J ends lost 2 bases and 1 base respectively, with 10 bases between them. This CDR3 contains 15 residues. Germline-derived CDR1 and CDR2 are KGHDR and SFDVKD. As DNA, the CDR3 is TGTGCCACCAGTGATTCCCGACAGCCCCAAGAGACCCAGTACTTC. The encoded protein is CATSDSRQPQETQYF.

The rearrangement joins TRBV6-1 to TRBJ1-1, with D unclear. Looked up from germline, CDR1 is MNHNS and CDR2 is SASEGT. Trimming stripped 6 bases from V and 5 bases from J, with 13 bases between. The CDR3 loop spans 13 amino acids. The CDR3 loop reads CASRDITGTEAFF. For the CDR3, the DNA is TGTGCCAGCAGAGACATTACGGGGACTGAAGCTTTCTTT.

This clonotype was seen a few times. The chain joins TRBV29-1 to TRBJ1-5; TRBD1 matches 11 bases. Germline CDR1 is SQVTM and CDR2 is ANQGSEA. V lost 6 bases, J lost 5 bases, and 9 bases stayed unmatched. This CDR3 comprises 15 residues. Here the CDR3 reads CSVTTGTGGHQPQHF. In DNA, the CDR3 is TGCAGCGTAACTACCGGGACAGGGGGTCATCAGCCCCAGCATTTT.